This paragraph covers one T cell receptor (beta chain) sequence. The sample belongs to a study of identical twins. MiXCR was run by TCRdb on the 5' RACE reads, yielding one entry per CDR3 protein. The sample has roughly 720,000 distinct CDR3 sequences, roughly 18% seen once; the top ten hold about an eighth. CDR3 length equals 16 residues. Germline loops: CDR1 MNHNS, CDR2 SASEGT. The V end lost 6 bases, the J end lost 3 bases, and 17 bases lay between the germline ends. The same data also went into a second study, on T cells expressing NK-cell markers. Per that paper: The contribution of dominant NKG2C+ clonotypes to CD8+ T cells in about six donors was roughly 1.0-7.0%.

The chain has TRBV6-1 and TRBJ1-4; no definite D call. The origin of this receptor is a woman between 18 and 29 years old in good health. Specimen: PBMCs. In DNA form, the CDR3 reads TGTGCCAGCAGCTCTGCCTGGACTTCAGCTAATGAAAAACTGTTTTTT. As protein: CASSSAWTSANEKLFF.